The rows below give T cell receptor beta chains drawn from one sample of a study of T-cell reconstitution after alpha-beta-depleted transplantation in children. TCRdb recomputed calls from the PCR reads with MiXCR, one row per CDR3 protein. The profile shows fewer than 700,000 distinct CDR3 sequences, under 30% of them singletons. The specimen comprised PBMCs, mostly from graft donor cells, sampled 360 days after TCRalphabeta/CD19-depleted stem cell transplant. These receptors all stem from a boy under three years old who had a stem cell transplant for acute myeloid leukemia, so the T cells may come from the graft donor. CDR3s include the opening cysteine and the closing phenylalanine or tryptophan. Each record gives: J gene, clone size, V gene, D gene, CDR3 protein, CDR3 DNA. D genes are given only for firm matches. Clone size is given for some rows only: seen once, a few or many times, or a class if the clone is expanded.

TRBJ2-3 many TRBV7-2 TRBD2 CASSSQAGGPGTQYF TGTGCCAGCAGCTCCCAAGCGGGGGGGCCGGGTACGCAGTATTTT
TRBJ1-1 few TRBV4-3 TRBD1 CASSLTGGYVLNTEAFF TGCGCCAGCAGCCTGACAGGGGGCTACGTCTTGAACACTGAAGCTTTCTTT
TRBJ2-5 few TRBV5-4 TRBD2 CASSRGTSGVQETQYF TGTGCCAGCAGCCGGGGGACTAGCGGGGTCCAAGAGACCCAGTACTTC
TRBJ2-7 . TRBV20-1 . CSASTRGGRIEQYF TGCAGTGCTAGCACCAGGGGGGGCCGGATCGAGCAGTACTTC
TRBJ2-5 . TRBV4-1 . CASSQEPWPLETQYF TGCGCCAGCAGCCAAGAGCCTTGGCCCCTAGAGACCCAGTACTTC
TRBJ2-1 few TRBV12-3/TRBV12-4 TRBD2 CASSPLAGGALSEQFF TGTGCCAGCAGTCCACTAGCGGGGGGCGCCTTGAGTGAGCAGTTCTTC
TRBJ2-1 few TRBV6-5 . CASSTGGGKFF TGTGCCAGCAGTACGGGTGGGGGGAAGTTCTTC
TRBJ1-5 few TRBV9 . CASSVDEDRVQHF TGTGCCAGCAGCGTGGACGAAGACAGAGTCCAGCATTTT
TRBJ2-5 . TRBV6-5 . CASSYGSLSNSVTQYF TGTGCCAGCAGTTACGGATCCTTGAGTAACTCCGTCACCCAGTACTTC
TRBJ1-5 . TRBV24-1 TRBD1 CAAQGSGSNQPQHF TGTGCCGCACAGGGGAGCGGTAGCAATCAGCCCCAGCATTTT
TRBJ2-6 . TRBV4-3 . CASSQEDLSGANVLTF TGCGCCAGCAGCCAAGAGGATCTCTCTGGGGCCAACGTCCTGACTTTC
TRBJ2-3 . TRBV6-1 . CASSAGFLGEDTDTQYF TGTGCCAGCAGTGCCGGGTTCTTAGGGGAGGACACAGATACGCAGTATTTT
TRBJ1-2 . TRBV11-2 . CASSEPGIYGYTF TGTGCCAGCAGCGAACCAGGGATCTATGGCTACACCTTC
TRBJ1-1 . TRBV29-1 . CSVADTPNTEAFF TGCAGCGTCGCCGACACCCCGAACACTGAAGCTTTCTTT
TRBJ1-6 few TRBV20-1 . CSASDLGSSPLHF TGCAGTGCTAGTGACCTGGGGAGTTCACCCCTCCACTTT
TRBJ2-3 many TRBV7-6 TRBD2 CASSLGWSSGTDTQYF TGTGCCAGCAGCTTAGGGTGGTCTAGCGGGACAGATACGCAGTATTTT
TRBJ2-3 . TRBV7-2 TRBD1 CASSLVGRGQATDTQYF TGTGCCAGCAGCTTAGTGGGTCGAGGACAGGCCACAGATACGCAGTATTTT
TRBJ2-4 many TRBV20-1 . CSARGGQTKNIQYF TGCAGTGCTAGAGGAGGTCAGACCAAAAACATTCAGTACTTC
TRBJ2-1 few TRBV29-1 TRBD2 CSVPQAGGHFF TGCAGCGTCCCTCAAGCGGGGGGGCATTTCTTC
TRBJ2-4 . TRBV5-6 . CASSPRDREGNIQYF TGTGCCAGCAGCCCCCGCGACAGGGAGGGAAACATTCAGTACTTC
TRBJ1-2 . TRBV12-1 . CASSCGEYYGYTF TGTGCCAGCAGCTGTGGGGAATACTATGGCTACACCTTC
TRBJ2-7 . TRBV12-3/TRBV12-4 . CASRGAGGYEQYF TGTGCCAGCAGAGGGGCGGGTGGGTACGAGCAGTACTTC
TRBJ2-3 many TRBV20-1 TRBD2 CSALTSGADTQYF TGCAGTGCCCTGACTAGCGGAGCAGATACGCAGTATTTT
TRBJ2-3 . TRBV20-1 TRBD1 CSARVGSRGHITDTQYF TGCAGTGCTAGAGTTGGGAGCAGGGGGCATATCACAGATACGCAGTATTTT
TRBJ2-7 . TRBV4-3 . CASSPLLSEIAYEQYF TGCGCCAGCAGCCCATTATTATCGGAGATTGCCTACGAGCAGTACTTC
TRBJ2-7 . TRBV10-3 . CAISEQNGSEQYF TGTGCCATCAGTGAGCAGAATGGGAGCGAGCAGTACTTC
TRBJ2-7 many TRBV20-1 TRBD2 CSAPGTSGAYEQYF TGCAGTGCCCCCGGGACTAGCGGGGCATACGAGCAGTACTTC
TRBJ2-1 many TRBV6-5 . CASSYEYSNYNEQFF TGTGCCAGCAGTTACGAGTACAGTAACTACAATGAGCAGTTCTTC
TRBJ2-5 many TRBV15 . CATSRDLRQETQYF TGTGCCACCAGCAGAGATTTGAGGCAAGAGACCCAGTACTTC